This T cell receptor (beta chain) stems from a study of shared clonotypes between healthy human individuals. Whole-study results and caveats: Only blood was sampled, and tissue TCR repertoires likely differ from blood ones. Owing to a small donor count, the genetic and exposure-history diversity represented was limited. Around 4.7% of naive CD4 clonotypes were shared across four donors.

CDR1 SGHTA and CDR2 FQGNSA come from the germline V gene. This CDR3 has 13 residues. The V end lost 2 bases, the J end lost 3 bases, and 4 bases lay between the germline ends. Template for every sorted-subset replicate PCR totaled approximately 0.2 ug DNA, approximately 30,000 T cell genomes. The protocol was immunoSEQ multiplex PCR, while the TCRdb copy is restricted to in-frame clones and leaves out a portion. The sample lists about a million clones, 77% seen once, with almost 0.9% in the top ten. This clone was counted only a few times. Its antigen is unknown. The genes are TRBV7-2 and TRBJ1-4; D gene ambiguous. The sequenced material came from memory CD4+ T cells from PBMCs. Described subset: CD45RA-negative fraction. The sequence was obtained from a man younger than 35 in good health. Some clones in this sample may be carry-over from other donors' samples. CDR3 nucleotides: TGTGCCAGCAGCTTACCCGCTAATGAAAAACTGTTTTTT. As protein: CASSLPANEKLFF.